This TCR beta chain stems from a study of identical twins. Each CDR3 protein gets one entry after TCRdb re-called the 5' RACE reads with MiXCR. This table holds 140,000 to 150,000 distinct CDR3 sequences, 3% to 4.5% found once. The sample holds many counts of this clonotype. Its cognate antigen is unknown. The CDR3 is 12 residues long. V gave up 3 bases and J gave up 9 bases, with 9 bases separating them. Whole-study results and caveats: Out-of-frame alpha sequences shared between twins exhibited an excess of low generation probability.

Healthy Caucasians made up all donors. The chain carries TRBV12-3 or TRBV12-4 and TRBJ1-5; D call uncertain. The specimen sequenced was memory T cells sorted from blood. The receptor was isolated from a young man in good health. CDR3 sequence reads: CASSFRLAPQHF. CDR3 bases: TGTGCCAGCAGTTTTCGACTAGCGCCCCAGCATTTT.